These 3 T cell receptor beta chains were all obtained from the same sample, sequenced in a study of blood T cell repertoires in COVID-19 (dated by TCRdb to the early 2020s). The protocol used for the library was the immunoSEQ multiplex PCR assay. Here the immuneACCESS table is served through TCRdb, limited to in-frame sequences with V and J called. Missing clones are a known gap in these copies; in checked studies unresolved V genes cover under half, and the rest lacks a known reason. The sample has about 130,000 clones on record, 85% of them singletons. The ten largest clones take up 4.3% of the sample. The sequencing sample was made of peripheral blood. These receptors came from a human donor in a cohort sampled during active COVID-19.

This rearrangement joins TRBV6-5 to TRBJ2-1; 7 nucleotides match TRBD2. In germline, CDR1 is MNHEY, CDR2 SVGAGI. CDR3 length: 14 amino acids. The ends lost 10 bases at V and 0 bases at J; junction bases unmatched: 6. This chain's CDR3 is CATRRESSYNEQFF. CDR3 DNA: TGTGCCACGCGGCGGGAGAGCTCCTACAATGAGCAGTTCTTC.

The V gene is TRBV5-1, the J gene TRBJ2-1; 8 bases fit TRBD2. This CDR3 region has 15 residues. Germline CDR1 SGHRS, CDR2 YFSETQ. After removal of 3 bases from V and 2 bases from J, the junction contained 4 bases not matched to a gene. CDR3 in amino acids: CASSSGRAPYNEQFF. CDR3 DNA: TGCGCCAGCAGCTCCGGGAGGGCCCCCTACAATGAGCAGTTCTTC.

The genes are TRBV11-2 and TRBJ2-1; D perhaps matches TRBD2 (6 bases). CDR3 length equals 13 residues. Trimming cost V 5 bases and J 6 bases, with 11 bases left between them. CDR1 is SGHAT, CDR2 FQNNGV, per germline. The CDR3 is CASSPRTINEQFF. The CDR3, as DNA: TGTGCCAGCAGCCCGAGGACTATCAATGAGCAGTTCTTC.